This TCR beta chain appears in the sequencing data of a study of glioma-infiltrating T cells after dendritic cell vaccination. Study details: Autologous tumor lysate was loaded overnight onto monocyte-derived dendritic cells grown approximately 7 days with IL-4 and GM-CSF.

Input was approximately 2 ug genomic DNA, or all available if less. TCRdb keeps only in-frame clones here, not all; method: immunoSEQ multiplex PCR. This repertoire shows roughly 51,000 clones, 85% to 90% found once; its top ten account for over 9.5%. Trimming stripped 10 bases from V and 0 bases from J, with 18 bases between. The germline V gene encodes CDR1 MNHNS and CDR2 SASEGT. The CDR3 extends over 15 amino acids. This clone was seen just once. The antigen remains undetermined. Study observations and caveats: Only a small number of patients had complete blood and tumor samples.

Sample: blood, taken before dendritic cell vaccination. The sequence was collected from a human donor with glioblastoma. The chain combines TRBV6-1 with TRBJ1-2, with D possibly being TRBD1 (5 bases). The CDR3 protein is CATSPLDKANYGYTF. The CDR3 nucleotides are TGTGCCACCTCACCGTTGGACAAAGCTAACTATGGCTACACCTTC.